The following is a TCR beta chain sequence with its context. Its target is unknown. The PCR ran on 60 Vbeta and 13 Jbeta primers. The method was immunoSEQ multiplex PCR; TCRdb's version includes in-frame clones alone and lacks a portion of them. The sample holds about 110,000 clones, 71% seen once. Nominally healthy donors were sampled, though unrecorded immune exposures were likely. This sample is part of a study of cytomegalovirus exposure and HLA in healthy donors. Study-level points and caveats: Later work associated roughly 17,000 TCR beta sequences with HLA alleles at 0.05 false discovery rate. Apart from CMV serostatus, no immune exposure information was available.

The CDR3 covers 13 residues. The V end lost 2 bases, the J end lost 5 bases, and 10 bases lay between the germline ends. Germline V gene sequence: CDR1 SGHRS, CDR2 YFSETQ. This chain links TRBV5-1 with TRBJ1-1; tentatively, D is TRBD1 (6 bases). This TCR derives from a female donor in good health and CMV-seronegative. Material for sequencing was PBMCs. The CDR3 DNA follows: TGCGCCAGCAGCTTTACAGGGATAACTGAAGCTTTCTTT. Its protein is CASSFTGITEAFF.